The TCR beta chain described here comes from a study of technical replicates of blood from a few donors (dated by TCRdb to the late 2010s). The CDR3, cysteine through phenylalanine, is 16 amino acids long. Solely the CDR3 DNA is kept, with 48 bases framed from the first base. The CDR1 and CDR2 encoded by the germline V gene are SGHRS and YFSETQ. Trimmed from V: 3 bases; trimmed from J: 0 bases; junction bases lacking a gene match: 4. Concerning this clone: Its antigen specificity is not known. No much larger clonotype is one base removed from it; base qualities were not supplied.

Library construction relied on the immunoSEQ multiplex PCR assay. TCRdb obtained this table from immuneACCESS and retained in-frame rearrangements with V and J assigned. These tables miss some clones; where compared with another copy, unresolved V genes account for less than half of the shortfall, and the remainder is unexplained. The sample yields 70,000 to 90,000 clones; more than 80% were counted once. In total, the top ten clones hold more than 0.2% of the sample. Sequences were obtained from T cells isolated from PBMCs. The receptor chain draws on TRBV5-1 and TRBJ2-2; TRBD2 fits 8 bases in the junction. The receptor was isolated from a human donor in good health. The CDR3 corresponds to CASSSAGGTNTGELFF. The bases read TGCGCCAGCAGCTCGGCGGGGGGAACGAACACCGGGGAGCTGTTTTTT.